These 7 T cell receptor beta chains share one sample of origin, sequenced in a study of graft-versus-host responses after intestinal transplantation. Their recognized antigens are unknown. The data were produced by immunoSEQ multiplex PCR, yet TCRdb's version contains in-frame clones alone and is incomplete. In the table there are some 90,000 clones, approximately 92% of which are singletons. The material sequenced was unstimulated CD8+ T cells sorted from spleen or lymph node cells, taken before intestinal transplant. These receptors all stem from a human donor who received an intestinal transplant.

The rearrangement joins TRBV4-3 to TRBJ2-1, with 7 nucleotides matching TRBD2. Looked up from germline, CDR1 is LGHNA and CDR2 is YSLEER. The V and J ends lost 0 bases and 5 bases, in that order; junction bases with no gene match: 10. The CDR3 is 17 amino acids. Here the CDR3 reads CASSQDGSLAANNEQFF. DNA of the CDR3: TGCGCCAGCAGCCAAGATGGGTCGCTAGCGGCTAACAATGAGCAGTTCTTC.

The chain has TRBV19 and TRBJ2-2, with 11 bases matching TRBD2. The V gene's germline CDR1 is LNHDA and CDR2 SQIVND (reference sequence). The V segment lost 5 bases and the J segment 3 bases; nucleotides outside the gene matches: 8. The CDR3 covers 17 residues. The CDR3 nucleotides are TGTGCCAGTAGTCCTGGACTAGCGGGCTGGTACACCGGGGAGCTGTTTTTT. Translating it yields CASSPGLAGWYTGELFF.

This clone was found a few times. DNA for the CDR3: TGTGCCAGCAGTCCCTACAGGGAAAACACTGAAGCTTTCTTT. This encodes CASSPYRENTEAFF. V gene TRBV6-6 combines with J gene TRBJ1-1, with TRBD1 as a possible D gene (6 bases). With 5 bases removed from V and 2 bases from J, the gap between germline ends came to 12 bases. CDR3 length equals 14 residues. Germline loops: CDR1 MNHNY, CDR2 SVGAGI (reference sequence).

The chain is built from TRBV15 and TRBJ2-3, with D uncertain. The V gene's germline CDR1 is LNHNV and CDR2 YYDKDF (reference sequence). Trimming took 2 bases from V and 3 from J, leaving 3 bases between them. This CDR3 region has 12 residues. CDR3 in DNA: TGTGCCACCAGCAGAACAACAGATACGCAGTATTTT. It is translated as CATSRTTDTQYF.

The rearrangement joins TRBV5-1 to TRBJ2-7; D remains ambiguous. Germline V gene sequence: CDR1 SGHRS, CDR2 YFSETQ. Trimming removed 0 bases at V and 3 bases at J, with 7 bases between. This CDR3 contains 13 residues. The CDR3 region has the DNA TGCGCCAGCAGCTTGGTTGACAACTACGAGCAGTACTTC. This encodes CASSLVDNYEQYF.

The rearrangement joins TRBV6-6 to TRBJ2-7, with TRBD1 matching 7 bases. V trimming: 5 bases; J trimming: 3 bases; junction bases outside the gene matches: 10. The germline gives CDR1 MNHNY, CDR2 SVGAGI (reference sequence). The CDR3 contains 15 residues. The CDR3 sequence is CASSRDRAQDYEQYF. In nucleotides, the CDR3 is TGTGCCAGCAGTCGCGACAGGGCCCAAGACTACGAGCAGTACTTC.

V is TRBV30 and J is TRBJ2-1, with unresolved D. V was clipped by 3 bases and J by 1 base, with 10 bases between them. The CDR3 consists of 14 residues. Germline values: CDR1 GTSNPN, CDR2 SVGIG (reference sequence). This CDR3 is CAWSRSFSYNEQFF. For the CDR3, the DNA is TGTGCCTGGAGCCGTAGCTTTTCCTACAATGAGCAGTTCTTC.